These 26 T cell receptor beta chains originate from one sample sequenced in a study of graft-versus-host responses after intestinal transplantation. Their antigens remain unidentified. TCRdb's table, derived via immunoSEQ multiplex PCR, lists solely in-frame clones and lacks some. The table lists more than 85,000 clones, less than 95% of them singletons, with roughly 0.069% in the top ten. Sample: unstimulated CD8+ T cells sorted from spleen or lymph node cells, taken before transplant. These receptor sequences come from a human donor who was the organ donor for an intestinal transplant.

The chain joins TRBV10-1 to TRBJ2-2; perhaps TRBD2 as D (5 bases). CDR1 WNHNN and CDR2 SYGVQD come from the germline V gene (reference sequence). V was clipped by 3 bases and J by 9 bases, with 11 bases between them. CDR3 length: 13 amino acids. CDR3 residues: CASSEGSARELFF. Written as DNA, the CDR3 is TGCGCCAGCAGTGAAGGGAGTGCCCGGGAGCTGTTTTTT.

This chain's CDR3 is CASSLYSGVGTDTQYF. CDR3 sequence (DNA): TGTGCCAGCAGCTTATATAGCGGGGTGGGCACAGATACGCAGTATTTT. The chain has TRBV7-3 and TRBJ2-3; 8 bases are shared with TRBD2. This CDR3 has 16 amino acids. The germline V gene encodes CDR1 SGHTA and CDR2 FQGTGA. V shed 2 bases, J shed 1 base, and the junction held 5 bases outside the gene matches.

The chain carries TRBV9 and TRBJ2-3; the match to TRBD1 covers 9 bases. The CDR3 has 17 residues. V shed 2 bases and J 2 bases; nucleotides not matched to a gene: 9. Germline assignment: CDR1 SGDLS and CDR2 YYNGEE. The CDR3 nucleotides are TGTGCCAGCAGCGTTAGGACAGGGGTCTCTTACACAGATACGCAGTATTTT. Protein sequence: CASSVRTGVSYTDTQYF. Full variable domain (remainder filled in from reference TRBV9 and TRBJ2-3): DSGVTQTPKHLITATGQRVTLRCSPRSGDLSVYWYQQSLDQGLQFLIQYYNGEERAKGNILERFSAQQFPDLHSELNLSSLELGDSALYFCASSVRTGVSYTDTQYFGPGTRLTVL.

The genes are TRBV28 and TRBJ2-3; TRBD1 aligns across 7 bases. CDR1 is MDHEN, CDR2 SYDVKM, per germline. With 5 bases clipped from V and 2 bases from J, the junction kept 7 bases outside the gene matches. The CDR3 sequence is 15 residues long. The chain's CDR3 is CASSPDRAPTDTQYF. Written as DNA, the CDR3 is TGTGCCAGCAGTCCCGACAGGGCCCCCACAGATACGCAGTATTTT.

Notes on this clone: A read error may account for a junction end that differs from germline. The chain couples TRBV5-6 to TRBJ2-1; 11 bases fit TRBD2. CDR3 length equals 18 residues. The germline V gene has CDR1 SGHDT and CDR2 YYEEEE. The CDR3 DNA sequence: TGTGCCAGCAGTTTGGGCTCTAGCGGGAGGCCCCCCTACAATGAGCAGTTCTTC. Protein sequence: CASSLGSSGRPPYNEQFF. The full variable domain, in which reference TRBV5-6 and TRBJ2-1 provide the parts outside the CDR3, is DAGVTQSPTHLIKTRGQQVTLRCSPKSGHDTVSWYQQALGQGPQFIFQYYEEEERQRGNFPDRFSGHQFPNYSSELNVNALLLGDSALYLCASSLGSSGRPPYNEQFFGPGTRLTVL.

This chain uses TRBV19 with TRBJ1-2, with 8 nucleotides matching TRBD1. Germline V gene lookup returns CDR1 LNHDA and CDR2 SQIVND (reference sequence). The trim removed 6 bases at V and 2 bases at J, leaving 8 bases unmatched. This CDR3 is built from 15 residues. The CDR3 DNA follows: TGTGCCAGTAGACAAAACAGGGGGGAGAACTATGGCTACACCTTC. It specifies CASRQNRGENYGYTF. The full variable domain, completed using reference TRBV19 and TRBJ1-2, is DGGITQSPKYLFRKEGQNVTLSCEQNLNHDAMYWYRQDPGQGLRLIYYSQIVNDFQKGDIAEGYSVSREKKESFPLTVTSAQKNPTAFYLCASRQNRGENYGYTFGSGTRLTVV.

The chain employs TRBV29-1 and TRBJ1-2; weak D call: TRBD1 (5 bases). This CDR3 has 16 amino acids. V gave up 3 bases and J gave up 2 bases, with 19 bases separating them. CDR1 is SQVTM, CDR2 ANQGSEA, per germline. CDR3: CSVDMPVTASNYGYTF. CDR3 in DNA: TGCAGCGTTGATATGCCCGTGACAGCCTCGAACTATGGCTACACCTTC.

V is TRBV7-8 and J is TRBJ2-7, with a tentative D call TRBD2 (6 bases). There are 20 residues in the CDR3. V dropped 2 bases and J dropped 8 bases, with 34 bases sitting between them. The germline V gene has CDR1 SGHVS and CDR2 FQNEAQ. DNA of the CDR3: TGTGCCAGCAGCTTAACGTGGGGGGTAGGCAGAGAGAGAGATACTATACAGCAGTACTTC. Protein sequence: CASSLTWGVGRERDTIQQYF.

V gene TRBV15 combines with J gene TRBJ2-5; 9 bases align to TRBD1. The better agreement between TRBJ2-7 and the DNA end casts doubt on the J call. Germline CDR1 LNHNV, CDR2 YYDKDF (reference sequence). The CDR3 contains 14 residues. The CDR3 loop reads CATSIGTGIYEQYF. CDR3 coding DNA: TGTGCCACCAGCATCGGGACAGGGATATACGAGCAGTACTTC.

This clone was found once. The chain joins TRBV27 to TRBJ2-1; TRBD2 agrees at 9 bases. Unmatched junction bases numbered 11, after V lost 2 bases and J lost 9 bases. Germline V gene sequence: CDR1 MNHEY, CDR2 SMNVEV (reference sequence). The CDR3 contains 16 residues. CDR3 sequence reads: CASSLLAGPFGGEQFF. CDR3 sequence (DNA): TGTGCCAGCAGTTTACTAGCGGGACCCTTTGGGGGTGAGCAGTTCTTC.

The gene calls are TRBV5-6 and TRBJ1-2, with a possible D match to TRBD1 (5 bases). Germline V CDR1 and CDR2: SGHDT, YYEEEE. There are 13 residues in the CDR3. V lost 2 bases and J 5 bases, leaving 10 bases between the germline ends. CDR3 residues: CASSFGGSYGYTF. CDR3 nucleotide sequence: TGTGCCAGCAGCTTTGGGGGGTCTTATGGCTACACCTTC.

This sequence joins TRBV5-4 and TRBJ2-2, with D uncertain. The length of the CDR3 is 14 residues. V was shortened by 0 bases and J by 4 bases, with 7 bases between the two germline ends. Germline lookup yields CDR1 SGHNT and CDR2 YYREEE (reference sequence). The CDR3 DNA sequence: TGTGCCAGCAGCTTGGGACTGGGCACCGGGGAGCTGTTTTTT. This translates into CASSLGLGTGELFF.

The chain couples TRBV19 to TRBJ1-1; D is ambiguous. The V gene lost 5 bases and the J gene lost 2 bases, with 9 bases spanning the gap. This CDR3 has 13 amino acids. CDR1 is LNHDA, CDR2 SQIVND, per germline (reference sequence). The CDR3 reads CASSSGGNTEAFF. The CDR3 nucleotides read TGTGCCAGTAGTTCAGGTGGTAACACTGAAGCTTTCTTT.

CDR3 in DNA: TGTGCCAGCAGCGAGAGGGATGCTGAAGCTTTCTTT. This encodes CASSERDAEAFF. The chain employs TRBV9 and TRBJ1-1; D gene uncertain. V was shortened by 3 bases and J by 6 bases, with 9 bases between the two germline ends. Germline CDR1 SGDLS, CDR2 YYNGEE. The CDR3 loop spans 12 amino acids. The whole variable domain, remainder taken from reference TRBV9 and TRBJ1-1, is DSGVTQTPKHLITATGQRVTLRCSPRSGDLSVYWYQQSLDQGLQFLIQYYNGEERAKGNILERFSAQQFPDLHSELNLSSLELGDSALYFCASSERDAEAFFGQGTRLTVV.

CDR3 protein: CASSSKVRGVAGGSTDTQYF. The CDR3 DNA sequence: TGTGCCAGCAGCTCTAAGGTCCGGGGAGTAGCGGGGGGTAGCACAGATACGCAGTATTTT. The chain employs TRBV11-3 and TRBJ2-3; TRBD2 matches 10 bases. V was pared by 4 bases and J by 0 bases, with 16 bases of the junction left unmatched. The CDR3 totals 20 residues. CDR1 SGHNT and CDR2 YENEEA come from the germline V gene.

V and J are TRBV6-5 and TRBJ2-4; 10 bases are shared with TRBD1. There are 15 residues in the CDR3. Losses at the gene ends were 2 bases for V and 5 bases for J; bases not matched to a gene: 3. Germline V gives CDR1 MNHEY, CDR2 SVGAGI. This CDR3 is CASSYAGTGENIQYF. The CDR3, as DNA: TGTGCCAGCAGTTACGCCGGGACAGGGGAAAACATTCAGTACTTC.

V gene TRBV29-1 combines with J gene TRBJ2-1; weak D call: TRBD2 (6 bases). The germline gives CDR1 SQVTM, CDR2 ANQGSEA. With 6 bases removed from V and 4 bases from J, the gap between germline ends came to 22 bases. The CDR3 extends over 16 amino acids. The CDR3 spells CSVELVLAEKYNEQFF. The CDR3 nucleotides are TGCAGCGTAGAACTAGTACTAGCCGAGAAATACAATGAGCAGTTCTTC.

V gene TRBV28 combines with J gene TRBJ1-2; maybe TRBD1 (5 bases). This CDR3 contains 13 residues. V shed 5 bases and J shed 8 bases, with 15 bases lying between them. Germline CDR1 and CDR2: MDHEN and SYDVKM. The CDR3 loop is CASSQGYVVGYTF. The CDR3 DNA sequence: TGTGCCAGCAGTCAGGGTTACGTAGTCGGCTACACCTTC.

The chain couples TRBV4-1 to TRBJ2-5; 10 bases match TRBD2. Per the germline V gene, CDR1 is MGHRA and CDR2 is YSYEKL. The CDR3 has 17 residues. V was clipped by 4 bases and J by 1 base; unmatched bases: 9. CDR3 protein: CASSPRGSGGPQETQYF. The DNA of the CDR3 is TGCGCCAGCAGCCCCCGTGGTAGCGGGGGGCCCCAAGAGACCCAGTACTTC.

The V gene is TRBV5-6, the J gene TRBJ1-1; D is possibly TRBD1 (6 bases). Trimming removed 4 bases at V and 4 bases at J, with 14 bases between. The CDR3 has 14 amino acids. Germline CDR1 reads SGHDT; CDR2 reads YYEEEE. The CDR3, as DNA: TGTGCCAGCAGCCAAGGAACAGGGCCCACTGAAGCTTTCTTT. Residues: CASSQGTGPTEAFF.

CDR3 bases: TGCGCCAGCAGCCGACGGGTCTATCGTGGCTACACCTTC. Amino acids: CASSRRVYRGYTF. The chain has TRBV5-1 and TRBJ1-2; D remains unclear. Germline V lookup: CDR1 SGHRS, CDR2 YFSETQ. This CDR3 has 13 amino acids. V lost 4 bases and J lost 7, with 14 bases in between.

This clone came up a few times. The chain carries TRBV4-1 and TRBJ1-6; D may be TRBD1 (5 bases). Looked up from germline, CDR1 is MGHRA and CDR2 is YSYEKL. V was shortened by 6 bases and J by 9 bases, with 18 bases between the two germline ends. The CDR3 totals 15 residues. The CDR3 DNA follows: TGCGCCAGCAGGCATCAAGGGACTGCATTTTCACCCCTCCACTTT. It yields the protein CASRHQGTAFSPLHF.

The V call is TRBV28, the J call TRBJ1-4, with TRBD1 identical over 7 bases. The CDR3 length is 17 residues. Germline CDR1 reads MDHEN; CDR2 reads SYDVKM. With V trimmed by 6 bases and J by 6 bases, 16 bases remained unmatched. The CDR3 DNA reads TGTGCCAGCAGAACGACAGGGATAACGGGGGTGGATGAAAAACTGTTTTTT. Translated: CASRTTGITGVDEKLFF.

In this sample, this clone turned up a few times. The chain's CDR3 is CASSSYSLRTGGNYGYTF. In DNA form, the CDR3 reads TGTGCCAGCAGCTCCTACTCGCTCCGGACAGGGGGGAACTATGGCTACACCTTC. This chain links TRBV7-8 with TRBJ1-2; TRBD1 matches at 10 bases. Trimming took 4 bases from V and 2 from J; bases not matched to a gene: 13. The germline gives CDR1 SGHVS, CDR2 FQNEAQ. The CDR3 extends over 18 amino acids.

The chain uses TRBV9 and TRBJ2-1; possible D gene TRBD2, 7 bases. This CDR3 contains 15 residues. V was shortened by 2 bases and J by 2 bases, with 11 bases between the two germline ends. The V gene's germline CDR1 is SGDLS and CDR2 YYNGEE. This CDR3 is CASSVGGGPYNEQFF. In DNA form, the CDR3 reads TGTGCCAGCAGCGTTGGGGGGGGGCCCTACAATGAGCAGTTCTTC.

This clone was picked up a small number of times. The rearrangement links TRBV4-1 to TRBJ1-2, with a tentative D call TRBD1 (6 bases). The germline V gene encodes CDR1 MGHRA and CDR2 YSYEKL. The length of the CDR3 is 15 residues. The V end was cut by 1 base, the J end by 7 bases, with 16 bases between. CDR3 nucleotide sequence: TGCGCCAGCAGCCAAGGGCTAACAGGGTTTGTTGGCTACACCTTC. Amino acid sequence: CASSQGLTGFVGYTF.